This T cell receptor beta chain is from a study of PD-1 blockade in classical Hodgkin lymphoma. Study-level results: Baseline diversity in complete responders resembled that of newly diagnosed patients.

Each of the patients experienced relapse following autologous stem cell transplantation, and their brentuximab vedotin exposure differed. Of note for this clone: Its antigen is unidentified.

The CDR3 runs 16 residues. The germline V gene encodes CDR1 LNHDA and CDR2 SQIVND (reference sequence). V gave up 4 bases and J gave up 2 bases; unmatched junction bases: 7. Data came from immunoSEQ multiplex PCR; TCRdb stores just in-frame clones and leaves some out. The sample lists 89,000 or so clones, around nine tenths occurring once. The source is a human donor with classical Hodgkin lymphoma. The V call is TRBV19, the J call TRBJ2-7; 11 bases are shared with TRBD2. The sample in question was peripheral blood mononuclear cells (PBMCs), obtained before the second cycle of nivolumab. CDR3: CASSSGGLAAPYEQYF. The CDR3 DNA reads TGTGCCAGTAGTAGCGGGGGACTAGCGGCTCCCTACGAGCAGTACTTC.